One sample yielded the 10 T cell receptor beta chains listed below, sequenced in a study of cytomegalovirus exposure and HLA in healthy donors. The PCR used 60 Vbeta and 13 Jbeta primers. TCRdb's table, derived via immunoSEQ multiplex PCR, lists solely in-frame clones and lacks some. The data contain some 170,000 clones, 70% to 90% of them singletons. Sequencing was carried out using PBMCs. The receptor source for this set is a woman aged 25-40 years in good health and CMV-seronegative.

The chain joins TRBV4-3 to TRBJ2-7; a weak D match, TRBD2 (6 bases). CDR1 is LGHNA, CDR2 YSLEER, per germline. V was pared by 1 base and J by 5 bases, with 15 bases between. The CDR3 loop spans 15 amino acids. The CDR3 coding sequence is TGCGCCAGCAGCCAAGCCCCGGGACTCTCGAACGAGCAGTACTTC. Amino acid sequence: CASSQAPGLSNEQYF.

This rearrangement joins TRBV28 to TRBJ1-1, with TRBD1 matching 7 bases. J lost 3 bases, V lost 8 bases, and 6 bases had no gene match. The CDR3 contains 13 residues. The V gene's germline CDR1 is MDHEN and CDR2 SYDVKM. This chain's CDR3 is CASLTGPYTEAFF. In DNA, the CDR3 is TGTGCCAGCCTGACAGGGCCGTACACTGAAGCTTTCTTT.

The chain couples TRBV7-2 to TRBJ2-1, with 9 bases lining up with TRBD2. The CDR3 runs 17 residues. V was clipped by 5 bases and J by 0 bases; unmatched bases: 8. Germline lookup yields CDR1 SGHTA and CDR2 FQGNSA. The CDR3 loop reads CASSPRGSGSSYNEQFF. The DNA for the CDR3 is TGTGCCAGCAGCCCCCGAGGTAGCGGGAGCTCCTACAATGAGCAGTTCTTC.

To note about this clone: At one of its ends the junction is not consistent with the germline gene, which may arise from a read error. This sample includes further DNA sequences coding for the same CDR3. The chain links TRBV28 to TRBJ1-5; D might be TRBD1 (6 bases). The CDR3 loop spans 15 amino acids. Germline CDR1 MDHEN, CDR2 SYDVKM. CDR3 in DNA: TGTGCCAGCATTTCGTCTTCGGGCAGGGGTCAGCCCCAACATTTT. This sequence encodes CASISSSGRGQPQHF.

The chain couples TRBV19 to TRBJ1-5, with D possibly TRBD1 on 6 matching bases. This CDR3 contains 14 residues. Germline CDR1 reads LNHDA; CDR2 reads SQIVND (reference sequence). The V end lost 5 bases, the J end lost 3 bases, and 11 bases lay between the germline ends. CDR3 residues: CASSSRDTNQPQHF. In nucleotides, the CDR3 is TGTGCCAGTAGTTCCCGGGACACCAATCAGCCCCAGCATTTT. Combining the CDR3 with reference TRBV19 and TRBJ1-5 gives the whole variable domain DGGITQSPKYLFRKEGQNVTLSCEQNLNHDAMYWYRQDPGQGLRLIYYSQIVNDFQKGDIAEGYSVSREKKESFPLTVTSAQKNPTAFYLCASSSRDTNQPQHFGDGTRLSIL.

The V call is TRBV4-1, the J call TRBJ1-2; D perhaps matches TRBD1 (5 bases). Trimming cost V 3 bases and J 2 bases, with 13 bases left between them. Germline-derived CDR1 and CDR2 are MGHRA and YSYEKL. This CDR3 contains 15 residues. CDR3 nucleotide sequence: TGCGCCAGCAGCCATTGGACATTCGACAACTATGGCTACACCTTC. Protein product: CASSHWTFDNYGYTF.

This CDR3 reads CASRRPGQANQPQHF. In DNA form, the CDR3 reads TGTGCCAGCAGGAGACCGGGACAGGCAAATCAGCCCCAGCATTTT. The rearrangement joins TRBV6-6 to TRBJ1-5; 8 positions match TRBD1. The CDR3 covers 15 residues. CDR1 is MNHNY and CDR2 is SVGAGI in the germline V gene (reference sequence). V was pared by 6 bases and J by 4 bases, with 8 bases of the junction left unmatched.

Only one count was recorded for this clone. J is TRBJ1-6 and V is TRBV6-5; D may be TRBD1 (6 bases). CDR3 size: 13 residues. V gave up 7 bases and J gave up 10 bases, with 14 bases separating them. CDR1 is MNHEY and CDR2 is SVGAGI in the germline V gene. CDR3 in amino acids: CASTQGRGSPLHF. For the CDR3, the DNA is TGTGCCAGCACCCAGGGGAGGGGCTCACCCCTCCACTTT.

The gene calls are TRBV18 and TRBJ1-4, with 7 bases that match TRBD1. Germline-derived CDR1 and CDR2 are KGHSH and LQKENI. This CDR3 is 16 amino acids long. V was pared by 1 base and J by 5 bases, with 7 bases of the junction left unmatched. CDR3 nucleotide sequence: TGTGCCAGCTCACCACGGGGACAGCTACAGAATGAAAAACTGTTTTTT. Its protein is CASSPRGQLQNEKLFF.

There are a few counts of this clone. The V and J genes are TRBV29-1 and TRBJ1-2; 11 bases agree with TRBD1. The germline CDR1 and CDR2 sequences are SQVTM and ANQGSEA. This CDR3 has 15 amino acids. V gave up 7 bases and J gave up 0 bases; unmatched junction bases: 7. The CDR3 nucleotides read TGCAGCGCCGGACAGGGGGCGTCCCCTAACTATGGCTACACCTTC. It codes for CSAGQGASPNYGYTF.